This T cell receptor beta chain is drawn from a study of cytomegalovirus exposure and HLA in healthy donors. The length of the CDR3 is 16 residues. V was pared by 5 bases and J by 3 bases, with 17 bases between. Germline values: CDR1 SGHTA, CDR2 FQGNSA. Study-wide points: For most TCR sequences rarity was the rule, although some public TCRs occurred in many donors. Clusters of TCRs from the first cohort tended to co-occur in the 100 to 150 validation repertoires (as a later analysis found). Diagnosis of cytomegalovirus status made by the classifier reportedly showed high specificity and sensitivity.

The protocol was immunoSEQ multiplex PCR, while the TCRdb copy is restricted to in-frame clones and leaves out a portion. The data contain roughly 260,000 clones, around 89% of them seen just once; the ten biggest clones take up under 0.4%. The donors were in the approximately 110-subject validation cohort; that cohort was separate from the roughly 730-subject first cohort. In the case of this clone: Its target is not known.

The V and J genes are TRBV7-2 and TRBJ1-3; D ambiguous. The source material was PBMCs. The sequence derives from a woman under 30 in good health and CMV-seronegative. The CDR3 here is CASSPWPGRSGNTIYF. The CDR3 DNA follows: TGTGCCAGCAGCCCTTGGCCGGGAAGGAGTGGAAACACCATATATTTT.